These 20 T cell receptor beta chains were sequenced from one sample in a study of CD8 T cells in Susac syndrome. Random hexamers served to reverse transcribe roughly 0.5 to 1 ug RNA. TCRdb reprocessed the immunoSEQ multiplex PCR reads via MiXCR and lists one record per CDR3 protein. Among 150,000 or so distinct CDR3 sequences, about 91% were seen once, and the ten largest hold around 0.087%. Specimen: CD4+ T cells from PBMCs. The receptors shown here come from a human donor in good health.

This chain connects TRBV7-3 to TRBJ1-1, with D uncertain. The CDR3 has 13 residues. The V end was cut by 1 base, the J end by 4 bases, with 7 bases between. Germline lookup yields CDR1 SGHTA and CDR2 FQGTGA. In DNA, the CDR3 is TGTGCCAGCAGCTTAAGCGTGAGCACTGAAGCTTTCTTT. It translates to CASSLSVSTEAFF.

The chain combines TRBV7-2 with TRBJ2-7, with unresolved D. CDR1 and CDR2 (germline): SGHTA, FQGNSA. The length of the CDR3 is 12 residues. V was trimmed by 5 bases and J by 6 bases, leaving 11 bases between them. CDR3 residues: CASSVSASEQYF. The CDR3 bases are TGTGCCAGCAGCGTTTCCGCTAGCGAGCAGTACTTC.

This chain links TRBV7-9 with TRBJ2-5, with TRBD2 identical over 13 bases. The CDR3 consists of 16 residues. The trim removed 4 bases at V and 5 bases at J, leaving 7 bases unmatched. Germline CDR1 and CDR2: SEHNR and FQNEAQ (reference sequence). CDR3 nucleotides: TGTGCCAGCAGCTCCGGACTAGCGGGAGTTTCGGAGACCCAGTACTTC. Translating gives CASSSGLAGVSETQYF.

The chain is built from TRBV28 and TRBJ2-2, with 10 bases that match TRBD1. The V gene's germline CDR1 is MDHEN and CDR2 SYDVKM. Germline trimming cut 10 bases from V and 5 bases from J; bases unmatched to any gene: 1. The CDR3 consists of 12 residues. The CDR3 reads CAKGQGTGELFF. CDR3 bases: TGTGCCAAGGGACAGGGGACCGGGGAGCTGTTTTTT. Full variable domain (missing parts from reference TRBV28 and TRBJ2-2): DVKVTQSSRYLVKRTGEKVFLECVQDMDHENMFWYRQDPGLGLRLIYFSYDVKMKEKGDIPEGYSVSREKKERFSLILESASTNQTSMYLCAKGQGTGELFFGEGSRLTVL.

J is TRBJ1-3 and V is TRBV5-4, with TRBD1 matching 8 bases. The CDR3 loop spans 16 amino acids. Trimming took 0 bases from V and 2 from J; bases not matched to a gene: 4. CDR1 is SGHNT, CDR2 YYREEE, per germline (reference sequence). The CDR3 region is CASSLGQGAAGNTIYF. The DNA for the CDR3 is TGTGCCAGCAGCTTGGGGCAGGGGGCGGCTGGAAACACCATATATTTT.

The chain carries TRBV28 and TRBJ1-5; no clear D gene. With 3 bases removed from V and 6 bases from J, the gap between germline ends came to 9 bases. The CDR3 totals 13 residues. Germline V gives CDR1 MDHEN, CDR2 SYDVKM. The DNA of the CDR3 is TGTGCCAGCAGTTTGCCTGGGCCTCAGCCCCAGCATTTT. Encoded protein: CASSLPGPQPQHF. The whole variable domain, filled in from reference TRBV28 and TRBJ1-5, reads DVKVTQSSRYLVKRTGEKVFLECVQDMDHENMFWYRQDPGLGLRLIYFSYDVKMKEKGDIPEGYSVSREKKERFSLILESASTNQTSMYLCASSLPGPQPQHFGDGTRLSIL.

The V gene is TRBV28, the J gene TRBJ2-1; D uncertain. The CDR3 runs to 11 residues. Germline assignment: CDR1 MDHEN and CDR2 SYDVKM. The V end lost 0 bases, the J end lost 9 bases, and 3 bases lay between the germline ends. CDR3 loop: CASSLWGEQFF. The CDR3 region has the DNA TGTGCCAGCAGTTTATGGGGTGAGCAGTTCTTC.

The chain combines TRBV5-1 with TRBJ1-4; unclear D gene. Per germline, CDR1 SGHRS and CDR2 YFSETQ. The CDR3 extends over 16 amino acids. V was clipped by 3 bases and J by 8 bases, with 20 bases between them. Here the CDR3 reads CASSSRPARAREKLFF. CDR3 DNA sequence: TGCGCCAGCAGCTCGCGACCTGCGAGGGCTAGGGAAAAACTGTTTTTT.

This clonotype was observed a handful of times. As DNA, the CDR3 is TGTGCCAGCAGCAAGGTGGGACTCCAAGAGACCCAGTACTTC. Its translation: CASSKVGLQETQYF. V is TRBV6-1 and J is TRBJ2-5, with a possible D match to TRBD2 (6 bases). CDR1 and CDR2 from the germline V gene are MNHNS and SASEGT. The CDR3 length is 14 residues. V was shortened by 6 bases and J by 1 base, with 12 bases between the two germline ends.

The genes are TRBV7-2 and TRBJ2-5; 10 nucleotides align to TRBD1. The CDR3 spans 15 residues. Germline assignment: CDR1 SGHTA and CDR2 FQGNSA. The V segment lost 5 bases and the J segment 4 bases; nucleotides outside the gene matches: 7. The CDR3 DNA reads as TGTGCCAGCAGCGAAGCCGGGACAGGGGCAGAGACCCAGTACTTC. The encoded protein is CASSEAGTGAETQYF.

V and J are TRBV6-2 or TRBV6-3 and TRBJ2-1; D not certain. CDR1 MNHEY and CDR2 SVGEGT come from the germline V gene. V was pared by 6 bases and J by 6 bases, with 21 bases between. The CDR3 contains 16 residues. In DNA form, the CDR3 reads TGTGCCAGCAGAGAACTTACAACCCTTTTTTCCAATGAGCAGTTCTTC. This codes for CASRELTTLFSNEQFF.

The chain has TRBV29-1 and TRBJ1-1, with D maybe TRBD1 (6 bases). Germline CDR1 and CDR2: SQVTM and ANQGSEA. The CDR3 is 13 amino acids. The ends were cut back, 3 bases at V and 1 base at J, with 9 bases in the middle. CDR3 in amino acids: CSVDKGQNTEAFF. The DNA for the CDR3 is TGCAGCGTTGATAAGGGACAGAACACTGAAGCTTTCTTT.

J is TRBJ2-3 and V is TRBV3-1; 7 bases line up with TRBD2. Trimming at V came to 2 bases and at J to 3 bases, leaving 8 bases not matched to a gene. The germline gives CDR1 LGHDT, CDR2 YNNKEL (reference sequence). The CDR3 is 16 amino acids. The CDR3 here is CASSQSAGAGTDTQYF. CDR3 in DNA: TGTGCCAGCAGCCAATCGGCGGGAGCGGGGACAGATACGCAGTATTTT.

The gene calls are TRBV6-1 and TRBJ2-3; D call uncertain. The CDR3 extends over 14 amino acids. Trimming shortened V by 5 bases and J by 0 bases, and 9 bases separated the two germline ends. CDR1 is MNHNS and CDR2 is SASEGT in the germline V gene. The CDR3 nucleotides read TGTGCCAGCAGTCGCTTGACTAGCACAGATACGCAGTATTTT. Translating it yields CASSRLTSTDTQYF.

The chain is built from TRBV20-1 and TRBJ2-5, with a tentative D call TRBD1 (7 bases). Germline CDR1 is DFQATT and CDR2 is SNEGSKA (reference sequence). This CDR3 is built from 14 residues. The V end was cut by 4 bases, the J end by 2 bases, with 14 bases between. The CDR3: CSATEGQSQETQYF. CDR3 nucleotides: TGCAGTGCTACGGAGGGACAGTCACAAGAGACCCAGTACTTC.

V usage is TRBV7-2 and J usage is TRBJ2-7; TRBD2 aligns across 8 bases. This CDR3 is 14 amino acids long. Germline assignment: CDR1 SGHTA and CDR2 FQGNSA. The junction had 5 bases not matched to a gene; V was cut back by 1 base and J by 6 bases. The chain's CDR3 is CASSLGAGGREQYF. DNA for the CDR3: TGTGCCAGCAGCTTAGGCGCGGGGGGACGCGAGCAGTACTTC. The full variable domain, rest sourced from reference TRBV7-2 and TRBJ2-7, is GAGVSQSPSNKVTEKGKDVELRCDPISGHTALYWYRQSLGQGLEFLIYFQGNSAPDKSGLPSDRFSAERTGGSVSTLTIQRTQQEDSAVYLCASSLGAGGREQYFGPGTRLTVT.

J is TRBJ2-7 and V is TRBV6-2 or TRBV6-3; 9 bases align to TRBD1. V shed 7 bases, J shed 3 bases, and the junction held 4 bases outside the gene matches. Looked up from germline, CDR1 is MNHEY and CDR2 is SVGEGT. The CDR3 has 13 residues. In DNA, the CDR3 is TGTGCCAGCAACCTGACAGGGGGCTACGAGCAGTACTTC. This codes for CASNLTGGYEQYF.

The chain employs TRBV5-4 and TRBJ1-1; tentatively, D is TRBD1 (6 bases). Deletions cut 6 bases from V and 1 base from J, with 10 bases between. Germline CDR1 and CDR2: SGHNT and YYREEE (reference sequence). CDR3 size: 13 residues. The CDR3 loop is CASKGGPNTEAFF. CDR3 DNA: TGTGCCAGCAAGGGGGGCCCGAACACTGAAGCTTTCTTT.

This clonotype was observed a single time. This chain joins TRBV7-8 and TRBJ2-7, with 13 bases lining up with TRBD2. Germline V gene data show CDR1 as SGHVS and CDR2 as FQNEAQ. This CDR3 comprises 18 residues. Unmatched junction bases numbered 11, after V lost 3 bases and J lost 3 bases. The CDR3 coding sequence is TGTGCCAGCAGCTTCCCATTGCGACTAGCGGGAGGCCGCTACGAGCAGTACTTC. This encodes CASSFPLRLAGGRYEQYF.

The chain employs TRBV7-6 and TRBJ2-1; TRBD2 matches 10 bases. The germline V gene encodes CDR1 SGHVS and CDR2 FNYEAQ. Trimming cost V 1 base and J 10 bases; bases outside gene matches: 16. The CDR3 is 18 amino acids. The CDR3 region is CASSLGASGRGVSGEQFF. In DNA form, the CDR3 reads TGTGCCAGCAGCTTAGGGGCTAGCGGGAGAGGTGTATCTGGGGAGCAGTTCTTC.